These 27 T cell receptor beta chains share one sample of origin, sequenced in a study of Ad26.COV2.S vaccination and SARS-CoV-2 variants. Treatment here: roughly 20 received Ad26.COV2.S at low or high dose, single or two shots; about 5 received placebo; per-sample allocation not given. Sample collection was performed on day 63 after the first vaccine or placebo injection. TCRdb's copy holds only in-frame clones and misses some; the assay was immunoSEQ multiplex PCR. The repertoire holds roughly 420,000 clones, around 89% seen once, with less than 4.5% in the top ten. Sequenced material: peripheral blood, taken in a trial of Ad26.COV2.S vaccine versus placebo. These receptors originate from a person between 18 and 59 years old who received the Ad26.COV2.S COVID-19 vaccine or a placebo.

This clone was observed a single time. The genes are TRBV10-3 and TRBJ1-1; TRBD1 matches 7 bases. CDR3 length equals 15 residues. J lost 0 bases, V lost 6 bases, and 7 bases had no gene match. Germline loops: CDR1 ENHRY, CDR2 SYGVKD. For the CDR3, the DNA is TGTGCCATCAGACAGGGGCCCTCTATGAACACTGAAGCTTTCTTT. It encodes CAIRQGPSMNTEAFF.

This clone was observed once. The CDR3 DNA follows: TGTGCCAGCAGCCCTTGGGGGGGGAGCTCCTACAATGAGCAGTTCTTC. Protein: CASSPWGGSSYNEQFF. The J gene is TRBJ2-1, the V gene TRBV7-2, with 7 bases lining up with TRBD2. The V and J ends lost 5 bases and 0 bases, in that order; junction bases with no gene match: 7. This CDR3 region has 16 residues. CDR1 is SGHTA and CDR2 is FQGNSA in the germline V gene.

V usage is TRBV7-9 and J usage is TRBJ2-7; D is perhaps TRBD2 (5 bases). This CDR3 is 14 amino acids long. V dropped 1 base and J dropped 2 bases, with 9 bases sitting between them. The germline gives CDR1 SEHNR, CDR2 FQNEAQ (reference sequence). Here the CDR3 reads CASSLGEKPYEQYF. CDR3 coding DNA: TGTGCCAGCAGCTTAGGGGAGAAACCCTACGAGCAGTACTTC.

The V call is TRBV19, the J call TRBJ2-7; the D gene is possibly TRBD2 (5 bases). V lost 4 bases and J 4 bases, leaving 11 bases between the germline ends. The length of the CDR3 is 13 residues. The germline CDR1 and CDR2 sequences are LNHDA and SQIVND (reference sequence). The DNA of the CDR3 is TGTGCCAGTAGTACCGGGGTCGAATACGAGCAGTACTTC. Protein product: CASSTGVEYEQYF.

The chain has TRBV11-2 and TRBJ2-7, with 7 bases identical to TRBD1. CDR1 and CDR2 from the germline V gene are SGHAT and FQNNGV. Trimming removed 6 bases from V and 2 bases from J; junction bases left unmatched: 7. This CDR3 is 14 amino acids long. The CDR3 DNA follows: TGTGCCAGCAGTTCCGGGACAGCGACCTACGAGCAGTACTTC. Its protein product is CASSSGTATYEQYF.

The chain recombines TRBV6-5 with TRBJ2-5; D may be TRBD1 or TRBD2 (6 bases each). Germline V gene sequence: CDR1 MNHEY, CDR2 SVGAGI. CDR3 length: 14 residues. V was pared by 4 bases and J by 5 bases, with 14 bases between. The DNA of the CDR3 is TGTGCCAGCAGTTCAGGAGGGGGGACGGAGACCCAGTACTTC. It yields the protein CASSSGGGTETQYF.

This chain connects TRBV6-5 to TRBJ2-3; D gene uncertain. The CDR3 is 15 residues long. Trimming cost V 6 bases and J 1 base, with 14 bases left between them. Germline V CDR1 and CDR2: MNHEY, SVGAGI. In DNA, the CDR3 is TGTGCCAGCAGCGTTATCCACGGTGGCACAGATACGCAGTATTTT. This encodes CASSVIHGGTDTQYF.

The genes are TRBV30 and TRBJ1-2; D perhaps matches TRBD1 (5 bases). This CDR3 region has 12 residues. V lost 4 bases, J lost 4 bases, and 10 bases lay in between. Germline CDR1 reads GTSNPN; CDR2 reads SVGIG (reference sequence). CDR3 loop: CAWIFGTYGYTF. In DNA, the CDR3 is TGTGCCTGGATTTTTGGGACCTATGGCTACACCTTC.

The CDR3 protein is CAWNREGAGTEAFF. CDR3 coding DNA: TGTGCCTGGAACCGAGAGGGGGCAGGCACTGAAGCTTTCTTT. The chain has TRBV30 and TRBJ1-1; 7 bases map to TRBD1. The CDR3 extends over 14 amino acids. The V gene end was trimmed by 4 bases and the J gene end by 4 bases; junction bases not matched to a gene: 9. Germline CDR1 is GTSNPN and CDR2 is SVGIG (reference sequence). The full variable domain, in which reference TRBV30 and TRBJ1-1 provide the parts outside the CDR3, is SQTIHQWPATLVQPVGSPLSLECTVEGTSNPNLYWYRQAAGRGLQLLFYSVGIGQISSEVPQNLSASRPQDRQFILSSKKLLLSDSGFYLCAWNREGAGTEAFFGQGTRLTVV.

V and J are TRBV23-1 and TRBJ1-2; 11 bases are shared with TRBD1. TRBV23-1 belongs to the ORF category, with a function that is uncertain. J lost 6 bases, V lost 5 bases, and 8 bases had no gene match. There are 15 residues in the CDR3. The CDR3 here is CASSKGDRGWNGYTF. The DNA of the CDR3 is TGCGCCAGCAGTAAGGGGGACAGGGGGTGGAATGGCTACACCTTC.

The chain carries TRBV28 and TRBJ2-5; maybe TRBD2 (5 bases). V lost 11 bases and J 0 bases, leaving 19 bases between the germline ends. Germline V gene lookup returns CDR1 MDHEN and CDR2 SYDVKM. The CDR3 is 15 amino acids. This chain's CDR3 is CAVRRGRGYQETQYF. The CDR3 DNA reads as TGTGCCGTTCGAAGAGGGCGCGGGTACCAAGAGACCCAGTACTTC.

The chain carries TRBV27 and TRBJ2-1; TRBD1 aligns across 10 bases. Germline values: CDR1 MNHEY, CDR2 SMNVEV (reference sequence). The CDR3 totals 16 residues. V was clipped by 3 bases and J by 2 bases; unmatched bases: 4. CDR3 amino acids: CASSFSGTGAYNEQFF. CDR3 nucleotides: TGTGCCAGCAGTTTCTCTGGGACAGGGGCCTACAATGAGCAGTTCTTC.

The V and J genes are TRBV29-1 and TRBJ2-1; no reliable D call. Germline CDR1 reads SQVTM; CDR2 reads ANQGSEA. This CDR3 region has 11 residues. Trimming left V 3 bases short and J 6 bases short, with 6 bases between. CDR3 sequence reads: CSVEGPNEQFF. The CDR3 region has the DNA TGCAGCGTTGAGGGCCCCAATGAGCAGTTCTTC.

The chain links TRBV7-3 to TRBJ2-3; 11 nucleotides match TRBD1. The germline V gene has CDR1 SGHTA and CDR2 FQGTGA. The trim removed 5 bases at V and 3 bases at J, leaving 4 bases unmatched. The CDR3 loop spans 15 amino acids. CDR3 sequence (DNA): TGTGCCAGCAGCCCCGGGACAGGGGGAACAGATACGCAGTATTTT. It translates to CASSPGTGGTDTQYF.

The chain joins TRBV28 to TRBJ2-7; D is possibly TRBD1 or TRBD2 (5 bases each). Germline assignment: CDR1 MDHEN and CDR2 SYDVKM. V gave up 3 bases and J gave up 4 bases, with 16 bases separating them. This CDR3 region has 15 residues. DNA for the CDR3: TGTGCCAGCAGTTTGGAAGGGACGCCGGGATACGAGCAGTACTTC. Protein product: CASSLEGTPGYEQYF.

The chain combines TRBV18 with TRBJ1-2, with 12 bases fitting TRBD1. V gave up 3 bases and J gave up 5 bases; unmatched junction bases: 4. Germline lookup yields CDR1 KGHSH and CDR2 LQKENI. The CDR3 has 15 amino acids. The CDR3 bases are TGTGCCAGCTCACCGAGGGACAGGGGGCAATATGGCTACACCTTC. It specifies CASSPRDRGQYGYTF.

V and J are TRBV30 and TRBJ1-1; D gene unclear. Trimming shortened V by 0 bases and J by 4 bases, and 12 bases separated the two germline ends. CDR3 length: 14 amino acids. Germline-derived CDR1 and CDR2 are GTSNPN and SVGIG (reference sequence). The CDR3 is CAWSVSLGSTEAFF. CDR3 nucleotides: TGTGCCTGGAGTGTATCTCTGGGATCCACTGAAGCTTTCTTT. The entire variable domain, with the rest obtained from reference TRBV30 and TRBJ1-1, is as follows: SQTIHQWPATLVQPVGSPLSLECTVEGTSNPNLYWYRQAAGRGLQLLFYSVGIGQISSEVPQNLSASRPQDRQFILSSKKLLLSDSGFYLCAWSVSLGSTEAFFGQGTRLTVV.

The J gene is TRBJ2-7, the V gene TRBV4-1; TRBD2 might be the D (7 bases). The V end was cut by 0 bases, the J end by 4 bases, with 16 bases between. CDR3 size: 16 residues. Germline-derived CDR1 and CDR2 are MGHRA and YSYEKL. CDR3 sequence reads: CASSQELARGRYEQYF. For the CDR3, the DNA is TGCGCCAGCAGCCAAGAGTTGGCGCGGGGGCGTTACGAGCAGTACTTC.

The chain carries TRBV4-3 and TRBJ2-2; 7 nucleotides agree with TRBD2. The germline gives CDR1 LGHNA, CDR2 YSLEER. The CDR3 loop spans 20 amino acids. The junction had 19 bases not matched to a gene; V was cut back by 4 bases and J by 2 bases. DNA of the CDR3: TGCGCCAGCAGCCGCCGGATGTTCGGCGGGGGACCCTCAAACACCGGGGAGCTGTTTTTT. Its protein is CASSRRMFGGGPSNTGELFF.

The chain uses TRBV5-1 and TRBJ2-1; 8 positions agree with TRBD1. With 3 bases clipped from V and 2 bases from J, the junction kept 4 bases outside the gene matches. Germline V gives CDR1 SGHRS, CDR2 YFSETQ. CDR3 length: 15 amino acids. In DNA, the CDR3 is TGCGCCAGCAGCTCACCGGGACAGGCCTACAATGAGCAGTTCTTC. Encoded protein: CASSSPGQAYNEQFF.

A word on this clone: Other DNA sequences of this sample code for an identical CDR3. V is TRBV18 and J is TRBJ2-7; a weak D match, TRBD1 (5 bases). CDR1 is KGHSH, CDR2 LQKENI, per germline. The CDR3 consists of 13 residues. Trimming left V 6 bases short and J 0 bases short, with 9 bases between. The CDR3 spells CASSPDSSYEQYF. CDR3 DNA sequence: TGTGCCAGCTCCCCAGACAGCTCCTACGAGCAGTACTTC.

The V and J genes are TRBV27 and TRBJ1-5; 7 positions agree with TRBD1. V shed 5 bases and J 3 bases; nucleotides not matched to a gene: 7. Germline assignment: CDR1 MNHEY and CDR2 SMNVEV (reference sequence). CDR3 length: 15 amino acids. The CDR3, as DNA: TGTGCCAGCAGTCCCCGGACAGGACTCAATCAGCCCCAGCATTTT. It yields the protein CASSPRTGLNQPQHF.

The chain recombines TRBV30 with TRBJ2-7, with no clear D. The V and J ends lost 4 bases and 7 bases respectively, with 23 bases between them. The germline gives CDR1 GTSNPN, CDR2 SVGIG (reference sequence). This CDR3 region has 15 residues. The CDR3 protein is CAWMSRWGEVVEQYF. CDR3 DNA sequence: TGTGCCTGGATGTCCCGGTGGGGTGAGGTAGTGGAGCAGTACTTC.

This chain links TRBV6-2 or TRBV6-3 with TRBJ1-5; TRBD1 is a possible D gene (6 bases). Germline V gives CDR1 MNHEY, CDR2 SVGEGT. This CDR3 contains 15 residues. V lost 4 bases, J lost 5 bases, and 15 bases lay in between. CDR3 in amino acids: CASSFPGVGDQPQHF. CDR3 in DNA: TGTGCCAGCAGTTTCCCAGGGGTAGGGGATCAGCCCCAGCATTTT.

The rearrangement joins TRBV19 to TRBJ1-1; no firm D call. The V gene lost 7 bases and the J gene lost 6 bases, with 9 bases spanning the gap. Germline V gene data show CDR1 as LNHDA and CDR2 as SQIVND (reference sequence). This CDR3 spans 11 amino acids. The CDR3 is CASKSVAEAFF. CDR3 sequence (DNA): TGTGCCAGTAAGTCGGTCGCTGAAGCTTTCTTT.

V and J are TRBV4-1 and TRBJ1-1; tentatively, D is TRBD1 (5 bases). CDR3 length: 18 residues. From germline, CDR1 is MGHRA and CDR2 YSYEKL. V lost 1 base and J lost 1, with 19 bases in between. As DNA, the CDR3 is TGCGCCAGCAGCCAAGTTTCTTTGGGGCTGCGGAAGAACACTGAAGCTTTCTTT. Amino acids: CASSQVSLGLRKNTEAFF.

The CDR3 sequence: CASSESDWGVGEQYF. The CDR3 DNA is TGTGCCAGCAGTGAAAGCGACTGGGGGGTTGGCGAGCAGTACTTC. The genes are TRBV6-1 and TRBJ2-7; tentative D call: TRBD2 (6 bases). The V gene lost 2 bases and the J gene lost 6 bases, with 17 bases spanning the gap. This CDR3 is 15 amino acids long. Looked up from germline, CDR1 is MNHNS and CDR2 is SASEGT.